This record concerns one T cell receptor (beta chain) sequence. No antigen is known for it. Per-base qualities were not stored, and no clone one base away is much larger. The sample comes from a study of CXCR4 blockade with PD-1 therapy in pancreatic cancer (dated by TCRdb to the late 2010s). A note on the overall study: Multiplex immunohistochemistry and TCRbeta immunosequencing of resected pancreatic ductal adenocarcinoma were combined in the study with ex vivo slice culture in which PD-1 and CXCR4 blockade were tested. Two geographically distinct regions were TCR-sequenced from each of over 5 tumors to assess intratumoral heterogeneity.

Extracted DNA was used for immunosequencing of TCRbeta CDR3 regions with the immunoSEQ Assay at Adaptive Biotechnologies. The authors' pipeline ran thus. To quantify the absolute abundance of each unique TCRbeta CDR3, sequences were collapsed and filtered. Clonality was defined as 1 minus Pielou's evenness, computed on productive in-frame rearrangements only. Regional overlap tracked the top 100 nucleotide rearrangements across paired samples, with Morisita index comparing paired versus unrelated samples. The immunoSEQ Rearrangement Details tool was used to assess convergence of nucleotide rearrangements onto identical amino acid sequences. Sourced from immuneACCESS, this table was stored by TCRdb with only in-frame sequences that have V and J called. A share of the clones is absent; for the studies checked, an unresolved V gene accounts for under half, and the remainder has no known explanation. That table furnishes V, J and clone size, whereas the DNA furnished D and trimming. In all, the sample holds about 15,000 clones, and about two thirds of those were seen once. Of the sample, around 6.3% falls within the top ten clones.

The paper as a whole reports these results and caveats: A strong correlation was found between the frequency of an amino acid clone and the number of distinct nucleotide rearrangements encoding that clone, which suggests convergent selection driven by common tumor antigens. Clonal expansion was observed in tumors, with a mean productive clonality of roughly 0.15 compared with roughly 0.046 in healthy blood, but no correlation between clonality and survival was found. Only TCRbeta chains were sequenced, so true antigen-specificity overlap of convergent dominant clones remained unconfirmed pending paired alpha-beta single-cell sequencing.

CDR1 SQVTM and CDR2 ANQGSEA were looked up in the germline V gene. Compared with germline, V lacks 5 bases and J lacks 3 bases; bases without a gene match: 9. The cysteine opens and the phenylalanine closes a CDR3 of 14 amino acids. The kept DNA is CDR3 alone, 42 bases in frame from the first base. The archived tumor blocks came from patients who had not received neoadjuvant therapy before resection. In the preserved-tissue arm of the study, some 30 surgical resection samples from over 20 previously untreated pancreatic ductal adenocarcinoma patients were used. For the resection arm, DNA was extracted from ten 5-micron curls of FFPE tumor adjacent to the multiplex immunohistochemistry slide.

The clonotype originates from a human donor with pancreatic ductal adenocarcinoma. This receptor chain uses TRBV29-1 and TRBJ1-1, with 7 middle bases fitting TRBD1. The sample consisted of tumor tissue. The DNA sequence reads TGCAGCGTTAGCCAACAGGGGTCTTACACTGAAGCTTTCTTT. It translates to CSVSQQGSYTEAFF.